This T cell receptor beta chain was sequenced in a study of blood T cell repertoires in COVID-19. Germline loops: CDR1 MNHEY, CDR2 SMNVEV (reference sequence). V was clipped by 6 bases and J by 6 bases, with 12 bases between them. This CDR3 is 13 amino acids long. This table comes from immunoSEQ multiplex PCR, and its TCRdb copy is limited to in-frame clones, with some not included. The table has 110,000 to 150,000 clones, around 89% seen once. The receptor was derived from a man in his sixties with active or convalescent COVID-19. Sequences were obtained from peripheral blood. This sequence joins TRBV27 and TRBJ2-1; possibly TRBD1 for D (6 bases). The CDR3 DNA sequence: TGTGCCAGCAGCGACATCAGGGGCAATGAGCAGTTCTTC. Its protein is CASSDIRGNEQFF.